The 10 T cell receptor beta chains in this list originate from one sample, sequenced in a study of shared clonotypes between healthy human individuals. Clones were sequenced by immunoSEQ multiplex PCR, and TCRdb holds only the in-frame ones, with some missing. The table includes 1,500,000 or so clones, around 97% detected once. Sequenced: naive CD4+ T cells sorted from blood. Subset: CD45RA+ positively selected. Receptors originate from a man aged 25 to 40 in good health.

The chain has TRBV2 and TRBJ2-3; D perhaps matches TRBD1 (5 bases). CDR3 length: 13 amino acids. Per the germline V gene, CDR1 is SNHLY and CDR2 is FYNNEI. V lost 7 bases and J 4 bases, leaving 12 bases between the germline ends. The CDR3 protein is CASNPGHADTQYF. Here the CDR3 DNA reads TGTGCCAGCAACCCAGGGCACGCAGATACGCAGTATTTT.

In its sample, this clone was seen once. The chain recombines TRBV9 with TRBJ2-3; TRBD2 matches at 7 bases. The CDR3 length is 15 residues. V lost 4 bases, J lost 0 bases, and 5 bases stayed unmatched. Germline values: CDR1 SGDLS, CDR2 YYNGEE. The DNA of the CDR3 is TGTGCCAGCAGCAACAGCGGGACTAGCACAGATACGCAGTATTTT. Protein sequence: CASSNSGTSTDTQYF.

The CDR3 protein is CASSHGRAYEQYF. The CDR3 DNA reads TGTGCCAGCTCCCATGGGAGAGCCTACGAGCAGTACTTC. The V and J genes are TRBV18 and TRBJ2-7; TRBD2 is a possible D gene (5 bases). Looked up from germline, CDR1 is KGHSH and CDR2 is LQKENI. The CDR3 is 13 residues long. The V gene lost 6 bases and the J gene lost 2 bases, with 11 bases spanning the gap.

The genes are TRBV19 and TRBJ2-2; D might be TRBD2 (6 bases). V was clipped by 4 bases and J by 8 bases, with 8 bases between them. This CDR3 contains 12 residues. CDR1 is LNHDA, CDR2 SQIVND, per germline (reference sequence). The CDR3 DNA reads TGTGCCAGTAGTAGGACTACTGGGGAGCTGTTTTTT. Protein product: CASSRTTGELFF.

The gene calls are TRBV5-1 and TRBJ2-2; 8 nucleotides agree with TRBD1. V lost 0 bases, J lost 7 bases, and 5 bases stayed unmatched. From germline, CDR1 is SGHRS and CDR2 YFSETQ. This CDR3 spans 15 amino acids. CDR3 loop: CASSLVQGEHGELFF. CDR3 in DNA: TGCGCCAGCAGCTTGGTACAGGGGGAACACGGGGAGCTGTTTTTT.

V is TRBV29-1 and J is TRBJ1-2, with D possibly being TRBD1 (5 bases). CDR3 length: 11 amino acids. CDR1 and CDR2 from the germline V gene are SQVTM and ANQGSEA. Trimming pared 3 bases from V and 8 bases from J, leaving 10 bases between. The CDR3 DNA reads TGCAGCGTTGAGGGACGAGGAGGCTACACCTTC. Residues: CSVEGRGGYTF.

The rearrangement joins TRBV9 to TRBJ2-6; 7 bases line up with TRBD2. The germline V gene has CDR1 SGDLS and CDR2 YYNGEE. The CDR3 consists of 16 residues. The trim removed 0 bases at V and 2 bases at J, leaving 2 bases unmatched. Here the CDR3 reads CASSVGAGAGANVLTF. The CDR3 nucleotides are TGTGCCAGCAGCGTAGGGGCGGGGGCTGGGGCCAACGTCCTGACTTTC.

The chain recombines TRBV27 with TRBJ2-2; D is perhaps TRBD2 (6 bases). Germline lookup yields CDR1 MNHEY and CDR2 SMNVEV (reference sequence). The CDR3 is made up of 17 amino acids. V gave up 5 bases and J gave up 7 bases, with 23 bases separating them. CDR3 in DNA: TGTGCCAGCAGTGGGGGGTATTCAAACCCCGACGGCGGGGAGCTGTTTTTT. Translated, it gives CASSGGYSNPDGGELFF.

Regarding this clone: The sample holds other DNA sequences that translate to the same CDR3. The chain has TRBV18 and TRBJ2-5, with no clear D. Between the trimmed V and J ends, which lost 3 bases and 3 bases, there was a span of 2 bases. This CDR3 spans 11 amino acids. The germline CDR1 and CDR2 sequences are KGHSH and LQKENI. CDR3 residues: CASSPEETQYF. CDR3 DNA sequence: TGTGCCAGCTCACCTGAAGAGACCCAGTACTTC. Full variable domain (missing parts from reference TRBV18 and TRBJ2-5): NAGVMQNPRHLVRRRGQEARLRCSPMKGHSHVYWYRQLPEEGLKFMVYLQKENIIDESGMPKERFSAEFPKEGPSILRIQQVVRGDSAAYFCASSPEETQYFGPGTRLLVL.

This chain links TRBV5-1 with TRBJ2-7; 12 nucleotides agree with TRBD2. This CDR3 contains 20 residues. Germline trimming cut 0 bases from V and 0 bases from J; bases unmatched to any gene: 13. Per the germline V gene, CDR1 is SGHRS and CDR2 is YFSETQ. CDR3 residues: CASSLERSLAGGRGSYEQYF. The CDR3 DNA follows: TGCGCCAGCAGCTTGGAGAGGAGTCTAGCGGGAGGGAGGGGCTCCTACGAGCAGTACTTC.